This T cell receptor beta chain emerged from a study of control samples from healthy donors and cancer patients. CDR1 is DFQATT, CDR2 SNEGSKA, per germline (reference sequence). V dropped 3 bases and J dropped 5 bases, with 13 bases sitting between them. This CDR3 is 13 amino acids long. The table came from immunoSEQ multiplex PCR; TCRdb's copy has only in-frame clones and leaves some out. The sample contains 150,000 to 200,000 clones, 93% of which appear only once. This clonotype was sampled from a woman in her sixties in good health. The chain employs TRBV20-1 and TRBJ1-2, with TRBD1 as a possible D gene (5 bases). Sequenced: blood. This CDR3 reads CSASALGGYGYTF. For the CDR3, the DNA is TGCAGTGCTAGTGCCTTGGGGGGGTATGGCTACACCTTC.